The clone carrying this T cell receptor (beta chain) turned up a few times. This sample is part of a study of cytomegalovirus exposure and HLA in healthy donors. Deletions cut 3 bases from V and 0 bases from J, with 9 bases between. Germline loops: CDR1 MGHRA, CDR2 YSYEKL. This CDR3 has 14 amino acids. Researchers ran the PCR with 60 Vbeta and 13 Jbeta primers. Authors' data handling: Some 11 million shared chains were among the 80 million or so unique TCR beta chains that a later analysis counted. Sequencing used immunoSEQ multiplex PCR; TCRdb keeps in-frame clones, though not all of them. The DNA was the basis for D and trimming; V, J and clone size are from that table. The sample shows over 150,000 clones, approximately 81% of them seen only once.

This clonotype was sampled from a young woman in good health and CMV-seronegative. The sample comprised PBMCs. The chain carries TRBV4-1 and TRBJ2-7, with D perhaps TRBD1 (6 bases). The CDR3 loop is CASSQRQVSYEQYF. The CDR3 bases are TGCGCCAGCAGCCAGAGACAGGTCTCCTACGAGCAGTACTTC.